A selection of T cell receptor beta chains follows, all from one sample in a study of blood T cell repertoires in COVID-19. Profiled with immunoSEQ multiplex PCR; TCRdb holds only in-frame clones, not every one. Among around 250,000 clones, 65% to 85% were seen once, and the ten largest hold about 1.6%. The sequenced sample consisted of peripheral blood. These receptors were taken from a woman between 35 and 50 years old who had recovered from COVID-19. Both conserved end residues are part of each CDR3. A D gene is named only where the DNA matches it firmly. A row's size may be missing; if present it is once, few, many or a size class.

cdr3_aa	cdr3_nt	j_call	clone_size	v_call	d_call
CASRLQGVTEAFF	TGTGCCAGCAGACTACAGGGGGTCACTGAAGCTTTCTTT	TRBJ1-1	-	TRBV3-1/TRBV3-2	TRBD1
CASSLATDGNTEAFF	TGTGCCAGCAGCTTAGCTACAGACGGGAACACTGAAGCTTTCTTT	TRBJ1-1	-	TRBV7-9	-
CATSAATGAGANVLTF	TGTGCCACCAGTGCGGCCACAGGGGCTGGGGCCAACGTCCTGACTTTC	TRBJ2-6	-	TRBV24-1	TRBD1
CASSELDGGVNEQFF	TGTGCCAGCAGTGAACTCGACGGGGGGGTGAATGAGCAGTTCTTC	TRBJ2-1	-	TRBV6-1	TRBD2
CASSLGSVQYEQYF	TGCGCCAGCAGCTTGGGAAGCGTACAATACGAGCAGTACTTC	TRBJ2-7	-	TRBV5-1	-
CASTLWVGANGYTF	TGTGCCAGCACACTATGGGTGGGGGCCAATGGCTACACCTTC	TRBJ1-2	once	TRBV6-5	-
CASSPDRAGKTQYF	TGTGCCAGCTCACCAGACAGGGCAGGGAAGACCCAGTACTTC	TRBJ2-5	once	TRBV18	TRBD1
CASSPGLAGRVEQYF	TGTGCCAGCTCACCAGGACTAGCGGGGAGGGTCGAGCAGTACTTC	TRBJ2-7	-	TRBV18	TRBD2
CASSDRTVNSPLHF	TGTGCCAGCAGCGACAGGACAGTTAATTCACCCCTCCACTTT	TRBJ1-6	once	TRBV7-2	-
CASRLAGAPQETQYF	TGTGCCAGCAGACTAGCGGGGGCCCCCCAAGAGACCCAGTACTTC	TRBJ2-5	-	TRBV27	TRBD2
CAWTETANTGELFF	TGTGCCTGGACCGAGACAGCTAACACCGGGGAGCTGTTTTTT	TRBJ2-2	-	TRBV30	-
CASSLGGTGGEKLFF	TGTGCCAGCAGCCTAGGAGGGACAGGCGGCGAAAAACTGTTTTTT	TRBJ1-4	-	TRBV13	TRBD1
CASSPSGGEQFF	TGTGCCAGCAGTCCGAGCGGGGGGGAGCAGTTCTTC	TRBJ2-1	-	TRBV6-6	TRBD2
CATSRDLRGEQFF	TGTGCCACCAGCAGAGATCTGAGAGGAGAGCAGTTCTTC	TRBJ2-1	-	TRBV15	-
CASSLSPGRDTGELFF	TGTGCCAGCAGTTTAAGTCCAGGGCGCGACACCGGGGAGCTGTTTTTT	TRBJ2-2	-	TRBV27	-
CASSPGRGMNTEAFF	TGCGCCAGCAGCCCCGGGAGGGGAATGAACACTGAAGCTTTCTTT	TRBJ1-1	-	TRBV4-1	-
CASSIDARYSSYNSPLHF	TGTGCCAGTAGTATAGACGCACGTTACAGCTCCTATAATTCACCCCTCCACTTT	TRBJ1-6	-	TRBV19	-
CASTRQGAHAFF	TGTGCCAGCACCAGACAGGGGGCCCATGCTTTCTTT	TRBJ1-1	-	TRBV28	TRBD1
CASKEGAPSTDTQYF	TGCGCCAGCAAGGAGGGGGCCCCTAGCACAGATACGCAGTATTTT	TRBJ2-3	-	TRBV5-1	-
CASSQLGLANSPLHF	TGTGCCAGCAGCCAACTAGGACTGGCAAATTCACCCCTCCACTTT	TRBJ1-6	-	TRBV14	-
CASSSNRGTNEKLFF	TGTGCCAGCAGCTCCAACAGGGGGACTAATGAAAAACTGTTTTTT	TRBJ1-4	-	TRBV5-4	TRBD1
CASSLETGSFHEQYF	TGTGCCAGCAGCTTAGAGACAGGTAGCTTCCACGAGCAGTACTTC	TRBJ2-7	-	TRBV7-8	-
CASSLGEIGSPLHF	TGTGCCAGCAGCTTGGGAGAGATCGGATCACCCCTCCACTTT	TRBJ1-6	once	TRBV11-1	-
CASSPGGWEQYF	TGTGCCAGCAGCCCAGGGGGTTGGGAGCAGTACTTC	TRBJ2-7	-	TRBV7-8	TRBD1
CASSQSATNTGELFF	TGTGCCAGCAGCCAAAGCGCGACGAACACCGGGGAGCTGTTTTTT	TRBJ2-2	few	TRBV3-1/TRBV3-2	-
CASSEFSGNQPQHF	TGTGCCAGCAGTGAATTTTCCGGCAATCAGCCCCAGCATTTT	TRBJ1-5	-	TRBV6-1	-
CASSLRPRQGIEQYF	TGTGCCAGCAGCTTGAGGCCGAGACAGGGGATCGAGCAGTACTTC	TRBJ2-7	-	TRBV5-4	TRBD1
CAWSLGTAASQYF	TGTGCCTGGAGCCTTGGGACTGCGGCGTCGCAGTATTTT	TRBJ2-3	-	TRBV30	-
CSVASGAYEQYF	TGCAGCGTGGCTAGCGGGGCCTACGAGCAGTACTTC	TRBJ2-7	-	TRBV29-1	TRBD2
CASSQGQTLYEQYF	TGTGCCAGCAGCCAGGGACAGACTCTGTACGAGCAGTACTTC	TRBJ2-7	-	TRBV3-1/TRBV3-2	TRBD1
CASRRNEQFF	TGTGCCAGCAGGCGGAATGAGCAGTTCTTC	TRBJ2-1	once	TRBV2	-
CASSRQGSYTGELFF	TGTGCCAGCAGCCGACAGGGGTCCTACACCGGGGAGCTGTTTTTT	TRBJ2-2	-	TRBV11-2	TRBD1
CATSDFRGATQETQYF	TGTGCCACCAGTGATTTCCGGGGGGCCACGCAAGAGACCCAGTACTTC	TRBJ2-5	-	TRBV24-1	-
CASSLWQKGWNTEAFF	TGTGCCAGCAGCTTATGGCAGAAGGGGTGGAACACTGAAGCTTTCTTT	TRBJ1-1	-	TRBV11-2	-
CASSYRSTGSLDTQYF	TGTGCCAGCAGCTACCGCTCGACAGGGTCCCTAGATACGCAGTATTTT	TRBJ2-3	-	TRBV5-4	TRBD1
CASSSQIIETQYF	TGTGCCAGCAGCTCACAAATAATAGAGACCCAGTACTTC	TRBJ2-5	-	TRBV11-2	-
CASRPGGAGELFF	TGTGCCAGCAGACCCGGGGGGGCCGGGGAGCTGTTTTTT	TRBJ2-2	-	TRBV6-5	TRBD2
CAWSGDRGLHEQYF	TGTGCCTGGAGTGGGGACAGGGGGCTGCACGAGCAGTACTTC	TRBJ2-7	-	TRBV30	TRBD1
CASSIGPFNRAVF	TGTGCCAGTAGTATAGGCCCATTTAACAGGGCTGTGTTT	TRBJ1-4	-	TRBV19	-
CASSYSGQNSNQPQHF	TGTGCCAGCAGTTACTCGGGACAGAATAGCAATCAGCCCCAGCATTTT	TRBJ1-5	-	TRBV6-6	TRBD1
CASSDEGGTGLETQYF	TGTGCCAGCAGCGACGAGGGAGGGACAGGGTTGGAGACCCAGTACTTC	TRBJ2-5	-	TRBV11-3	TRBD1